Following are 15 T cell receptor beta chains from one sample sequenced in a study of cytomegalovirus exposure and HLA in healthy donors listed by TCRdb under 2017. Library creation used the immunoSEQ multiplex PCR assay. For the multiplex PCR, a mixture combining 60 forward primers for TCR Vbeta segments and 13 reverse primers for TCR Jbeta segments was used. TCRdb limited this immuneACCESS table to in-frame rearrangements with V and J called. A share of clones is missing; checked studies link under half to unresolved V genes, and the rest is unexplained. A total of about 100,000 clones appear in this sample, roughly 83% of them only once. The ten largest clones add up to about 4% of the sample. The sample was PBMCs. The receptors were sampled from a female donor in good health and CMV-seropositive.

The table lists this clone with a few counts. This sequence joins TRBV19 and TRBJ2-2; D may be TRBD2 (5 bases). Looked up from germline, CDR1 is LNHDA and CDR2 is SQIVND (reference sequence). The V gene lost 1 base and the J gene lost 2 bases, with 8 bases spanning the gap. The CDR3 loop spans 15 amino acids. For the CDR3, the DNA is TGTGCCAGTAGTATAGGAGGGATTAACACCGGGGAGCTGTTTTTT. Encoded protein: CASSIGGINTGELFF.

This chain uses TRBV12-5 with TRBJ2-3; 9 bases are a match to TRBD1. The CDR3 is 14 residues long. V was clipped by 7 bases and J by 4 bases; unmatched bases: 6. Germline assignment: CDR1 LGHNT and CDR2 FRNRAP. CDR3 sequence (DNA): TGTGCTAGTGTTCTCGACAGGGGGGCAGATACGCAGTATTTT. It is translated as CASVLDRGADTQYF.

The chain has TRBV5-6 and TRBJ1-4; 7 bases agree with TRBD1. V lost 3 bases to trimming and J lost 5 bases; unmatched junction nucleotides: 4. The germline V gene encodes CDR1 SGHDT and CDR2 YYEEEE. The length of the CDR3 is 14 residues. CDR3 region: CASSSGQKNEKLFF. The CDR3 DNA reads as TGTGCCAGCAGCTCGGGACAGAAGAATGAAAAACTGTTTTTT.

This clone was seen just once. The J gene is TRBJ2-7, the V gene TRBV10-1, with a tentative D call TRBD2 (5 bases). Germline loops: CDR1 WNHNN, CDR2 SYGVQD (reference sequence). The CDR3 length is 16 residues. The ends were cut back, 0 bases at V and 2 bases at J, with 14 bases in the middle. The DNA for the CDR3 is TGCGCCAGCAGTGAGTCCGGGCAGACGCGGGCCTACGAGCAGTACTTC. Translation: CASSESGQTRAYEQYF.

The chain combines TRBV5-5 with TRBJ2-5, with a tentative D call TRBD2 (5 bases). The end of the DNA fits TRBJ2-7 better, so the J call may be wrong. The CDR3 consists of 15 residues. Per the germline V gene, CDR1 is SGHKS and CDR2 is YYEKEE (reference sequence). CDR3 sequence (DNA): TGTGCCAGCAGCTTGGTTCGTGGGAGCTCCTACGAGCAGTACTTC. Protein product: CASSLVRGSSYEQYF.

The V call is TRBV27, the J call TRBJ1-6; maybe TRBD1 (5 bases). The V end was cut by 1 base, the J end by 8 bases, with 12 bases between. This CDR3 spans 15 amino acids. CDR1 is MNHEY, CDR2 SMNVEV, per germline (reference sequence). CDR3 DNA sequence: TGTGCCAGCAGTTTATGGGGGGAGTTAGATTCACCCCTCCACTTT. Its protein product is CASSLWGELDSPLHF.

CDR3 loop: CASTLKQGAVTGELFF. CDR3 DNA: TGTGCCAGCACTTTAAAACAGGGGGCTGTCACCGGGGAGCTGTTTTTT. The chain has TRBV6-6 and TRBJ2-2, with 9 bases fitting TRBD1. This CDR3 has 16 residues. Germline V gives CDR1 MNHNY, CDR2 SVGAGI (reference sequence). V lost 7 bases to trimming and J lost 4 bases; unmatched junction nucleotides: 10.

The chain combines TRBV5-1 with TRBJ1-1; D gene ambiguous. V was trimmed by 1 base and J by 6 bases, leaving 13 bases between them. Germline V CDR1 and CDR2: SGHRS, YFSETQ. The CDR3 contains 14 residues. CDR3 sequence: CASSLSAANPEAFF. CDR3 nucleotide sequence: TGCGCCAGCAGCTTGTCGGCGGCAAACCCTGAAGCTTTCTTT.

This rearrangement joins TRBV19 to TRBJ2-5, with TRBD1 as a possible D gene (6 bases). The V end was cut by 5 bases, the J end by 5 bases, with 18 bases between. This CDR3 is built from 15 residues. Germline-derived CDR1 and CDR2 are LNHDA and SQIVND (reference sequence). CDR3 loop: CASSPRFPQGETQYF. The CDR3 DNA reads as TGTGCCAGTAGTCCCCGGTTTCCCCAGGGGGAGACCCAGTACTTC.

V is TRBV7-2 and J is TRBJ2-5; D is unresolved. CDR1 SGHTA and CDR2 FQGNSA come from the germline V gene. This CDR3 contains 14 residues. The ends were cut back, 3 bases at V and 4 bases at J, with 12 bases in the middle. CDR3 sequence (DNA): TGTGCCAGCAGCTTTTCCAGCCGGGTAGAGACCCAGTACTTC. Translating it yields CASSFSSRVETQYF.

CDR3 amino acids: CAWSVKGGTEAFF. As DNA, the CDR3 is TGTGCCTGGAGTGTAAAGGGAGGGACTGAAGCTTTCTTT. The chain combines TRBV30 with TRBJ1-1, with D unclear. Trimming removed 0 bases at V and 5 bases at J, with 10 bases between. Germline-derived CDR1 and CDR2 are GTSNPN and SVGIG (reference sequence). This CDR3 is 13 amino acids long.

The chain combines TRBV7-8 with TRBJ2-3, with 10 positions matching TRBD1. Germline V gene sequence: CDR1 SGHVS, CDR2 FQNEAQ. This CDR3 is built from 16 residues. V lost 1 base and J lost 3; bases outside the gene matches: 4. The CDR3 coding sequence is TGTGCCAGCAGCTTAGTAGGGGGACAGGGGACAGATACGCAGTATTTT. Protein sequence: CASSLVGGQGTDTQYF.

This sequence joins TRBV5-1 and TRBJ1-6; possible D gene TRBD1, 6 bases. V dropped 3 bases and J dropped 10 bases, with 14 bases sitting between them. The germline CDR1 and CDR2 sequences are SGHRS and YFSETQ. The CDR3 runs to 14 residues. CDR3 sequence reads: CASSSTGPGSPLHF. The DNA of the CDR3 is TGCGCCAGCAGCTCGACAGGCCCCGGGTCACCCCTCCACTTT.

This clone came up a few times. The chain couples TRBV27 to TRBJ1-1, with 9 bases aligning to TRBD1. Losses at the gene ends were 5 bases for V and 4 bases for J; bases not matched to a gene: 8. The V gene's germline CDR1 is MNHEY and CDR2 SMNVEV (reference sequence). This CDR3 comprises 15 residues. This CDR3 reads CASSQHRGLGTEAFF. Written as DNA, the CDR3 is TGTGCCAGCAGTCAGCACAGGGGGCTGGGCACTGAAGCTTTCTTT.

CDR3 protein: CASSLEPNAEAFF. CDR3 sequence (DNA): TGCGCCAGCAGCTTGGAACCTAACGCTGAAGCTTTCTTT. The V call is TRBV5-1, the J call TRBJ1-1; D not certain. Germline assignment: CDR1 SGHRS and CDR2 YFSETQ. Trimming shortened V by 0 bases and J by 6 bases, and 9 bases separated the two germline ends. CDR3 size: 13 residues.